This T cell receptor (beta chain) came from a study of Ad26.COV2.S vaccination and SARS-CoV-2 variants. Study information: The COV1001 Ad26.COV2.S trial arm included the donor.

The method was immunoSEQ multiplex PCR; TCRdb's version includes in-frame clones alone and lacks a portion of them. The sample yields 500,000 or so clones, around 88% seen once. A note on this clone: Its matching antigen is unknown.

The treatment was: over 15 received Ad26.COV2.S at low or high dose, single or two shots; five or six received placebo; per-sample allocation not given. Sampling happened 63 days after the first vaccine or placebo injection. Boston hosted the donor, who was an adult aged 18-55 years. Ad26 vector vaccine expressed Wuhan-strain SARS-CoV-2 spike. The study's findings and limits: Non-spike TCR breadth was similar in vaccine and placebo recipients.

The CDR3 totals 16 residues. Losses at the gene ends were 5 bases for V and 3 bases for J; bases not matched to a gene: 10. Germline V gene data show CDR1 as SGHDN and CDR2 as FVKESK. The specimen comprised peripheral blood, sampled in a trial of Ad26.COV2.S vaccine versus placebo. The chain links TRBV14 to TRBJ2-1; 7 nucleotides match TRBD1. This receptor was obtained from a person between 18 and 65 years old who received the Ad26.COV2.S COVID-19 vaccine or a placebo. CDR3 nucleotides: TGTGCCAGCAGCACCAATAGGGACAGAGACTACAATGAGCAGTTCTTC. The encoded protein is CASSTNRDRDYNEQFF. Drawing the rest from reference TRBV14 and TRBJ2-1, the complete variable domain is EAGVTQFPSHSVIEKGQTVTLRCDPISGHDNLYWYRRVMGKEIKFLLHFVKESKQDESGMPNNRFLAERTGGTYSTLKVQPAELEDSGVYFCASSTNRDRDYNEQFFGPGTRLTVL.